The 19 T cell receptor beta chains reported below all come from one sample, sequenced in a study of cytomegalovirus exposure and HLA in healthy donors. Primers for the PCR totalled 60 Vbeta and 13 Jbeta. Sequencing was performed with immunoSEQ multiplex PCR; in TCRdb, only in-frame clones are kept and a portion is missing. The sample lists about 67,000 clones, approximately 67% occurring once. Input material: PBMCs. These receptors were taken from a woman in her 30s in good health and CMV-seronegative.

V is TRBV4-1 and J is TRBJ2-7, with D hard to call. CDR3 size: 13 residues. The germline CDR1 and CDR2 sequences are MGHRA and YSYEKL. V was cut by 3 bases and J by 4 bases, with 10 bases left in between. CDR3 in DNA: TGCGCCAGCAGCCAGGCAACAAGATACGAGCAGTACTTC. Translation: CASSQATRYEQYF.

The table lists this clone with a few counts. The rearrangement links TRBV2 to TRBJ1-2, with 9 positions matching TRBD1. The germline gives CDR1 SNHLY, CDR2 FYNNEI. The CDR3 consists of 14 residues. Germline trimming cut 3 bases from V and 7 bases from J; bases unmatched to any gene: 6. DNA of the CDR3: TGTGCCAGCAGTGATTTAAGGACAGGGGTTGGCTACACCTTC. Its translation is CASSDLRTGVGYTF.

The sample holds a few counts of this clone. V and J are TRBV9 and TRBJ2-2; TRBD1 might be the D (6 bases). The CDR3 extends over 17 amino acids. Germline V gives CDR1 SGDLS, CDR2 YYNGEE. V was cut by 1 base and J by 2 bases, with 15 bases left in between. The CDR3 DNA reads TGTGCCAGCAGCGTAAACCCCGGGGACAAAAACACCGGGGAGCTGTTTTTT. This gives the protein CASSVNPGDKNTGELFF.

V gene TRBV7-6 combines with J gene TRBJ2-7; 8 bases fit TRBD1. The V gene's germline CDR1 is SGHVS and CDR2 FNYEAQ. This CDR3 spans 14 amino acids. V shed 4 bases and J 9 bases; nucleotides not matched to a gene: 11. CDR3 nucleotides: TGTGCCAGCAGCTCAACGGGACAGGCGGGTCGGCAGTACTTC. Its protein product is CASSSTGQAGRQYF.

This chain joins TRBV5-1 and TRBJ1-1; 8 bases are a match to TRBD1. The length of the CDR3 is 13 residues. With V trimmed by 0 bases and J by 10 bases, 5 bases remained unmatched. Looked up from germline, CDR1 is SGHRS and CDR2 is YFSETQ. The CDR3 DNA reads as TGCGCCAGCAGCTTGGGGGGGGACAGGTCAGCTTTCTTT. Its protein product is CASSLGGDRSAFF.

Comment on this clone: An end of the junction differs from the germline gene, which may be a read error. This chain connects TRBV7-3 to TRBJ2-7; TRBD1 agrees at 9 bases. Germline CDR1 and CDR2: SGHTA and FQGTGA. The CDR3 totals 16 residues. The CDR3 region is CASSVTRTGVSYEQYF. The CDR3 DNA sequence: TGTGCCAGCAGCGTAACCCGGACAGGGGTCTCCTACGAGCAGTACTTC. Combining the CDR3 with reference TRBV7-3 and TRBJ2-7 gives the whole variable domain GAGVSQTPSNKVTEKGKYVELRCDPISGHTALYWYRQSLGQGPEFLIYFQGTGAADDSGLPNDRFFAVRPEGSVSTLKIQRTERGDSAVYLCASSVTRTGVSYEQYFGPGTRLTVT.

The V gene is TRBV9, the J gene TRBJ2-5; TRBD2 agrees at 13 bases. This CDR3 has 16 amino acids. Losses at the gene ends were 4 bases for V and 5 bases for J; bases not matched to a gene: 8. Per the germline V gene, CDR1 is SGDLS and CDR2 is YYNGEE. The CDR3 sequence: CASSYTSGGAGETQYF. CDR3 sequence (DNA): TGTGCCAGCAGCTATACTAGCGGGGGGGCCGGGGAGACCCAGTACTTC.

V usage is TRBV14 and J usage is TRBJ1-1; D is possibly TRBD1 (5 bases). CDR1 is SGHDN, CDR2 FVKESK, per germline. V was clipped by 0 bases and J by 4 bases, with 12 bases between them. The CDR3 consists of 15 residues. CDR3 protein: CASSQDLSGVTEAFF. CDR3 coding DNA: TGTGCCAGCAGCCAAGATCTATCGGGGGTCACTGAAGCTTTCTTT.

V usage is TRBV19 and J usage is TRBJ2-1; 11 positions match TRBD2. With 5 bases clipped from V and 2 bases from J, the junction kept 2 bases outside the gene matches. CDR3 length: 15 amino acids. The germline V gene encodes CDR1 LNHDA and CDR2 SQIVND (reference sequence). This CDR3 is CASSATSGAYNEQFF. CDR3 DNA sequence: TGTGCCAGTAGTGCGACTAGCGGGGCCTACAATGAGCAGTTCTTC. The full variable domain, in which reference TRBV19 and TRBJ2-1 provide the parts outside the CDR3, is DGGITQSPKYLFRKEGQNVTLSCEQNLNHDAMYWYRQDPGQGLRLIYYSQIVNDFQKGDIAEGYSVSREKKESFPLTVTSAQKNPTAFYLCASSATSGAYNEQFFGPGTRLTVL.

The chain combines TRBV6-5 with TRBJ2-2; TRBD1 matches at 9 bases. In germline, CDR1 is MNHEY, CDR2 SVGAGI. Trimming removed 5 bases from V and 5 bases from J; junction bases left unmatched: 6. This CDR3 has 15 residues. In DNA form, the CDR3 reads TGTGCCAGCAGTAAGGACAGGGGAGGAACCGGGGAGCTGTTTTTT. Protein: CASSKDRGGTGELFF.

The CDR3 loop reads CASSQESGGALGIQYF. CDR3 nucleotide sequence: TGTGCCAGCAGCCAAGAAAGCGGGGGGGCCCTGGGCATTCAGTACTTC. The rearrangement joins TRBV4-2 to TRBJ2-4; TRBD2 matches at 10 bases. V dropped 0 bases and J dropped 9; count of bases not matched to a gene: 8. This CDR3 is built from 16 residues. The V gene's germline CDR1 is LGHNA and CDR2 YNFKEQ.

On this clone: The sample carries other DNA sequences with the same CDR3. J is TRBJ1-2 and V is TRBV30, with D possibly matching TRBD1 (5 bases). Germline V gives CDR1 GTSNPN, CDR2 SVGIG (reference sequence). With 3 bases removed from V and 4 bases from J, the gap between germline ends came to 15 bases. The CDR3 is 14 amino acids. Here the CDR3 reads CAWRPSTDTYGYTF. Written as DNA, the CDR3 is TGTGCCTGGAGACCCTCGACGGACACCTATGGCTACACCTTC.

The rearrangement links TRBV2 to TRBJ2-3, with D perhaps matching TRBD2 (6 bases). The CDR3 covers 14 residues. The ends were cut back, 7 bases at V and 0 bases at J, with 11 bases in the middle. Germline values: CDR1 SNHLY, CDR2 FYNNEI. CDR3 nucleotides: TGTGCCAGCACCCGAAGCGGGAGCACAGATACGCAGTATTTT. This codes for CASTRSGSTDTQYF. The full variable domain, with the rest looked up from reference TRBV2 and TRBJ2-3, is EPEVTQTPSHQVTQMGQEVILRCVPISNHLYFYWYRQILGQKVEFLVSFYNNEISEKSEIFDDQFSVERPDGSNFTLKIRSTKLEDSAMYFCASTRSGSTDTQYFGPGTRLTVL.

The rearrangement links TRBV4-1 to TRBJ1-1; 9 bases are shared with TRBD1. The trim removed 4 bases at V and 1 base at J, leaving 4 bases unmatched. The germline gives CDR1 MGHRA, CDR2 YSYEKL. The CDR3 has 15 amino acids. The CDR3 sequence is CASSLGQGRNTEAFF. CDR3 sequence (DNA): TGCGCCAGCAGCCTGGGACAGGGTAGGAACACTGAAGCTTTCTTT.

Here the CDR3 reads CASESSGKETQYF. As DNA, the CDR3 is TGTGCCAGCGAATCTTCGGGGAAAGAGACCCAGTACTTC. This chain joins TRBV6-5 and TRBJ2-5, with a tentative D call TRBD2 (5 bases). Trimming left V 8 bases short and J 3 bases short, with 13 bases between. There are 13 residues in the CDR3. Germline CDR1 and CDR2: MNHEY and SVGAGI.

The chain links TRBV27 to TRBJ2-3, with D possibly being TRBD2 (5 bases). The germline V gene encodes CDR1 MNHEY and CDR2 SMNVEV (reference sequence). Trimming shortened V by 5 bases and J by 4 bases, and 13 bases separated the two germline ends. The CDR3 consists of 14 residues. CDR3 sequence (DNA): TGTGCCAGCAGTCTAGGACTGGGCCCAGATACGCAGTATTTT. It is translated as CASSLGLGPDTQYF.

The rearrangement uses TRBV5-1 and TRBJ1-5, with 10 bases aligning to TRBD1. Per germline, CDR1 SGHRS and CDR2 YFSETQ. V lost 4 bases to trimming and J lost 2 bases; unmatched junction nucleotides: 3. The CDR3 is 15 residues long. Written as DNA, the CDR3 is TGCGCCAGCAGCACCGGACAGGGGGGCAATCAGCCCCAGCATTTT. As protein: CASSTGQGGNQPQHF. Variable domain in full (rest from reference TRBV5-1 and TRBJ1-5): KAGVTQTPRYLIKTRGQQVTLSCSPISGHRSVSWYQQTPGQGLQFLFEYFSETQRNKGNFPGRFSGRQFSNSRSEMNVSTLELGDSALYLCASSTGQGGNQPQHFGDGTRLSIL.

The chain has TRBV4-2 and TRBJ1-1, with a weak D call TRBD1 (6 bases). Germline values: CDR1 LGHNA, CDR2 YNFKEQ. The CDR3 is 12 amino acids. V lost 6 bases to trimming and J lost 5 bases, with 10 bases between them. The CDR3 loop is CASRGGRTEAFF. The CDR3 DNA reads as TGTGCCAGCAGGGGGGGGCGGACTGAAGCTTTCTTT.

The V and J genes are TRBV9 and TRBJ2-3; D is perhaps TRBD1 (5 bases). This CDR3 contains 14 residues. V dropped 2 bases and J dropped 4 bases, with 11 bases sitting between them. Germline lookup yields CDR1 SGDLS and CDR2 YYNGEE. The CDR3 nucleotides read TGTGCCAGCAGCGTGAATAGGGGATCAGATACGCAGTATTTT. It specifies CASSVNRGSDTQYF.